The rows below give T cell receptor beta chains drawn from one sample of a study of early T cells in non-severe SARS-CoV-2 infection. TCRdb fed the 5' RACE reads into MiXCR, producing one record per CDR3 protein. The sample consists of about 35,000 distinct CDR3 sequences, more than 4.5% of them appearing once. Sequencing was performed on whole blood, taken at baseline. The receptor source for this set is an adult who was a healthcare worker with PCR-confirmed SARS-CoV-2 infection or an uninfected control (not recorded which). Each CDR3 is given with its conserved first and last residue. The D gene is left open where the match is weak. Expanded clones get a size class; other rows say once, few or many, or leave the size out.

J gene: TRBJ2-7; V gene: TRBV28; D gene: NA; clone size: many; CDR3 protein: CASSLRLSYEQYF; CDR3 DNA: TGTGCCAGCAGTTTGCGGCTGTCCTACGAGCAGTACTTC
J gene: TRBJ2-3; V gene: TRBV5-1; D gene: NA; clone size: many; CDR3 protein: CASSSPTPPTDTQYF; CDR3 DNA: TGCGCCAGCAGCTCCCCTACTCCCCCCACAGATACGCAGTATTTT
J gene: TRBJ2-4; V gene: TRBV4-3; D gene: NA; clone size: NA; CDR3 protein: CASSQDKRIAKNIQYF; CDR3 DNA: TGCGCCAGCAGCCAAGATAAACGAATAGCCAAAAACATTCAGTACTTC
J gene: TRBJ2-1; V gene: TRBV3-1; D gene: NA; clone size: many; CDR3 protein: CASSLPSSYNEQFF; CDR3 DNA: TGTGCCAGCAGCCTCCCCTCCTCCTACAATGAGCAGTTCTTC
J gene: TRBJ2-7; V gene: TRBV2; D gene: NA; clone size: many; CDR3 protein: CASSGNGIGEQYF; CDR3 DNA: TGTGCCAGCAGTGGAAACGGGATAGGAGAGCAGTACTTC
J gene: TRBJ1-1; V gene: TRBV28; D gene: NA; clone size: many; CDR3 protein: CASNPGTLTGGTEAFF; CDR3 DNA: TGTGCCAGCAACCCGGGGACACTAACCGGTGGCACTGAAGCTTTCTTT
J gene: TRBJ2-1; V gene: TRBV20-1; D gene: NA; clone size: many; CDR3 protein: CSASPSLGGLSSYNEQFF; CDR3 DNA: TGCAGTGCTAGTCCGAGTTTAGGCGGGCTTAGCTCCTACAATGAGCAGTTCTTC
J gene: TRBJ2-3; V gene: TRBV28; D gene: TRBD1; clone size: many; CDR3 protein: CASSLRPGGADTQYF; CDR3 DNA: TGTGCCAGCAGTTTGAGACCAGGGGGCGCAGATACGCAGTATTTT
J gene: TRBJ1-1; V gene: TRBV29-1; D gene: NA; clone size: many; CDR3 protein: CSVASTEAFF; CDR3 DNA: TGCAGCGTTGCGAGCACTGAAGCTTTCTTT
J gene: TRBJ2-1; V gene: TRBV2; D gene: NA; clone size: NA; CDR3 protein: CASRSAAEQFF; CDR3 DNA: TGTGCCAGCAGAAGCGCGGCTGAGCAGTTCTTC
J gene: TRBJ1-2; V gene: TRBV12-3/TRBV12-4; D gene: NA; clone size: many; CDR3 protein: CASSADRYGYTF; CDR3 DNA: TGTGCCAGCAGCGCAGACCGCTATGGCTACACCTTC
J gene: TRBJ2-3; V gene: TRBV6-5; D gene: NA; clone size: few; CDR3 protein: CAKHRGDTGTDTQYF; CDR3 DNA: TGTGCCAAACATAGGGGGGACACAGGCACAGATACGCAGTATTTT
J gene: TRBJ2-1; V gene: TRBV11-1; D gene: TRBD2; clone size: many; CDR3 protein: CASSLSERGRDEQFF; CDR3 DNA: TGTGCCAGCAGCTTATCCGAGCGGGGGAGGGATGAGCAGTTCTTC
J gene: TRBJ1-4; V gene: TRBV7-2; D gene: NA; clone size: many; CDR3 protein: CASSLRGAREKLFF; CDR3 DNA: TGTGCCAGCAGCTTAAGGGGGGCAAGGGAAAAACTGTTTTTT
J gene: TRBJ2-7; V gene: TRBV28; D gene: TRBD1; clone size: NA; CDR3 protein: CASTTAGTGGGEQYF; CDR3 DNA: TGTGCCAGCACTACGGCTGGGACAGGGGGTGGCGAGCAGTACTTC
J gene: TRBJ2-6; V gene: TRBV19; D gene: NA; clone size: few; CDR3 protein: CASSTQGGSGANVLTF; CDR3 DNA: TGTGCCAGTAGTACCCAGGGTGGCTCTGGGGCCAACGTCCTGACTTTC
J gene: TRBJ1-3; V gene: TRBV29-1; D gene: NA; clone size: NA; CDR3 protein: CSVEPRSGNTIYF; CDR3 DNA: TGCAGCGTTGAACCCCGCTCTGGAAACACCATATATTTT
J gene: TRBJ2-2; V gene: TRBV30; D gene: NA; clone size: NA; CDR3 protein: CAWSLTGELFF; CDR3 DNA: TGTGCCTGGAGTCTGACCGGGGAGCTGTTTTTT
J gene: TRBJ1-1; V gene: TRBV29-1; D gene: NA; clone size: NA; CDR3 protein: CSVVKEPFF; CDR3 DNA: TGCAGCGTTGTGAAAGAACCTTTCTTT
J gene: TRBJ2-1; V gene: TRBV7-8; D gene: TRBD2; clone size: NA; CDR3 protein: CASSSGTTSYNEQFF; CDR3 DNA: TGTGCCAGCAGCTCCGGGACTACCTCCTACAATGAGCAGTTCTTC
J gene: TRBJ1-6; V gene: TRBV30; D gene: TRBD1; clone size: few; CDR3 protein: CAWSNRTGASF; CDR3 DNA: TGTGCCTGGAGTAACCGGACAGGAGCCTCATTT
J gene: TRBJ1-1; V gene: TRBV12-5; D gene: NA; clone size: many; CDR3 protein: CASSPAGGSDTEAFF; CDR3 DNA: TGTGCTAGTTCCCCCGCGGGGGGCAGCGACACTGAAGCTTTCTTT
J gene: TRBJ2-1; V gene: TRBV5-1; D gene: TRBD2; clone size: many; CDR3 protein: CASSWASLGLAEGGSSYNEQFF; CDR3 DNA: TGCGCCAGCAGCTGGGCATCTTTGGGACTAGCGGAGGGAGGCTCCTCCTACAATGAGCAGTTCTTC
J gene: TRBJ1-2; V gene: TRBV28; D gene: TRBD1; clone size: many; CDR3 protein: CASSITRQGGNGYTF; CDR3 DNA: TGTGCCAGCAGCATAACTCGACAGGGAGGAAACGGCTACACCTTC
J gene: TRBJ2-3; V gene: TRBV7-2; D gene: NA; clone size: few; CDR3 protein: CASKLYGTQYF; CDR3 DNA: TGTGCCAGCAAGCTTTATGGTACGCAGTATTTT
J gene: TRBJ1-2; V gene: TRBV28; D gene: NA; clone size: NA; CDR3 protein: CASSRGTVYGYTF; CDR3 DNA: TGTGCCAGCAGCCGGGGAACCGTCTATGGCTACACCTTC
J gene: TRBJ2-6; V gene: TRBV3-1; D gene: NA; clone size: NA; CDR3 protein: CASSHGIAPYSGANVLTF; CDR3 DNA: TGTGCCAGCAGCCACGGCATAGCACCTTACTCTGGGGCCAACGTCCTGACTTTC
J gene: TRBJ2-2; V gene: TRBV11-2; D gene: NA; clone size: many; CDR3 protein: CASSLLLSTGELFF; CDR3 DNA: TGTGCCAGCAGCTTACTACTCAGCACCGGGGAGCTGTTTTTT
J gene: TRBJ2-5; V gene: TRBV7-8; D gene: TRBD1; clone size: many; CDR3 protein: CASHPEGAFYQETQYF; CDR3 DNA: TGTGCCAGCCACCCCGAGGGGGCCTTTTACCAAGAGACCCAGTACTTC
J gene: TRBJ2-3; V gene: TRBV6-5; D gene: TRBD2; clone size: many; CDR3 protein: CASRSGLASTDTQYF; CDR3 DNA: TGTGCCAGCAGGTCGGGACTAGCTAGCACAGATACGCAGTATTTT
J gene: TRBJ1-1; V gene: TRBV6-1; D gene: NA; clone size: many; CDR3 protein: CASSEGHVEAFF; CDR3 DNA: TGTGCCAGCAGTGAAGGACATGTTGAAGCTTTCTTT
J gene: TRBJ1-2; V gene: TRBV5-1; D gene: NA; clone size: many; CDR3 protein: CASSLEAVSGYTF; CDR3 DNA: TGCGCCAGCAGCTTGGAGGCAGTGAGTGGCTACACCTTC
J gene: TRBJ2-5; V gene: TRBV7-8; D gene: NA; clone size: many; CDR3 protein: CASSLANIRRPQETQYF; CDR3 DNA: TGTGCCAGCAGCTTAGCAAACATCAGGCGTCCTCAAGAGACCCAGTACTTC
J gene: TRBJ1-2; V gene: TRBV18; D gene: TRBD1; clone size: NA; CDR3 protein: CASSPGGQNPNYGYTF; CDR3 DNA: TGTGCCAGCTCACCAGGGGGACAGAATCCAAACTATGGCTACACCTTC
J gene: TRBJ1-4; V gene: TRBV4-1; D gene: NA; clone size: many; CDR3 protein: CASSQEPTYPRLFF; CDR3 DNA: TGCGCCAGCAGCCAAGAACCGACCTACCCCAGACTGTTTTTT
J gene: TRBJ2-3; V gene: TRBV2; D gene: NA; clone size: many; CDR3 protein: CASKPAATTDTQYF; CDR3 DNA: TGTGCCAGCAAGCCGGCGGCCACCACAGATACGCAGTATTTT
J gene: TRBJ2-5; V gene: TRBV7-2; D gene: TRBD2; clone size: many; CDR3 protein: CASSSQGLAGYQETQYF; CDR3 DNA: TGTGCCAGCAGCTCCCAAGGACTAGCGGGGTACCAAGAGACCCAGTACTTC
J gene: TRBJ1-2; V gene: TRBV11-2; D gene: TRBD1; clone size: few; CDR3 protein: CASSFPPGQGNYGYTF; CDR3 DNA: TGTGCCAGCAGCTTTCCACCCGGACAGGGGAACTATGGCTACACCTTC
J gene: TRBJ2-1; V gene: TRBV12-3/TRBV12-4; D gene: NA; clone size: many; CDR3 protein: CASSTHSLVYNEQFF; CDR3 DNA: TGTGCCAGCAGTACCCACTCGCTGGTCTACAATGAGCAGTTCTTC
J gene: TRBJ1-2; V gene: TRBV5-1; D gene: TRBD1; clone size: many; CDR3 protein: CASSLGQNLNYGYTF; CDR3 DNA: TGCGCCAGCAGCCTGGGACAGAATTTGAACTATGGCTACACCTTC
J gene: TRBJ2-7; V gene: TRBV4-1; D gene: TRBD1; clone size: many; CDR3 protein: CASSPGQGTEQYF; CDR3 DNA: TGCGCCAGCAGCCCCGGACAGGGTACCGAGCAGTACTTC
J gene: TRBJ1-1; V gene: TRBV5-1; D gene: TRBD1; clone size: NA; CDR3 protein: CASSPPGTEHMNTEAFF; CDR3 DNA: TGCGCCAGCAGCCCCCCCGGGACAGAGCATATGAACACTGAAGCTTTCTTT
J gene: TRBJ1-2; V gene: TRBV2; D gene: TRBD1; clone size: many; CDR3 protein: CASKGQGVRGYTF; CDR3 DNA: TGTGCCAGCAAAGGACAGGGGGTTAGGGGCTACACCTTC